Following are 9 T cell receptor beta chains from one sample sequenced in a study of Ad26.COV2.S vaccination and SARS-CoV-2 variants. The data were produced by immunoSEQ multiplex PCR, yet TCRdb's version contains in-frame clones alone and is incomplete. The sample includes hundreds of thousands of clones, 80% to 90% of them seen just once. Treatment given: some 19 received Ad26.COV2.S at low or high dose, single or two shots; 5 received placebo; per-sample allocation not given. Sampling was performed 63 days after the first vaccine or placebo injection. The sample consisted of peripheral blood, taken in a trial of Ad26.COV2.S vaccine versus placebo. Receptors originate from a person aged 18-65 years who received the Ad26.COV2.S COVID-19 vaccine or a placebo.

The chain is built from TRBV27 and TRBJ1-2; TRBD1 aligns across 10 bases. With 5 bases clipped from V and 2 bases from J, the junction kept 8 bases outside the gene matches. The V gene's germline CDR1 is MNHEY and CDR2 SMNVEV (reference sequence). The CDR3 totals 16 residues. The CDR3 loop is CASSRGTGAGNYGYTF. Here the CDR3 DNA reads TGTGCCAGCAGTAGAGGGACAGGGGCGGGGAACTATGGCTACACCTTC.

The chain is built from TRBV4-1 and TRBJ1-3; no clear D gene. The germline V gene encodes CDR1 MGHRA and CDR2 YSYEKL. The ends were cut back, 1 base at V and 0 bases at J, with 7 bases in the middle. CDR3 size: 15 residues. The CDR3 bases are TGCGCCAGCAGCCAAGGACCGTTCTCTGGAAACACCATATATTTT. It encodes CASSQGPFSGNTIYF.

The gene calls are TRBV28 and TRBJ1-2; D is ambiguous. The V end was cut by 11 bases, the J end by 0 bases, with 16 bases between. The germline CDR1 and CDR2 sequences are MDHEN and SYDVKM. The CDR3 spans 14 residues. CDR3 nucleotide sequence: TGTGCCTCCCTCACGCCGGCCCCTAACTATGGCTACACCTTC. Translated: CASLTPAPNYGYTF.

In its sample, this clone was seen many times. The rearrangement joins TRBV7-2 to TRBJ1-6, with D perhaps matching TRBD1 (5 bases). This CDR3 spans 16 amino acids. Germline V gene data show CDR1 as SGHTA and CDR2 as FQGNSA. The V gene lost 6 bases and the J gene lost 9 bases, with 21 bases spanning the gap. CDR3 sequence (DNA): TGTGCCAGCAGTCGATTTCCCGGGGCCCATAGTTCACCCCTCCACTTT. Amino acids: CASSRFPGAHSSPLHF.

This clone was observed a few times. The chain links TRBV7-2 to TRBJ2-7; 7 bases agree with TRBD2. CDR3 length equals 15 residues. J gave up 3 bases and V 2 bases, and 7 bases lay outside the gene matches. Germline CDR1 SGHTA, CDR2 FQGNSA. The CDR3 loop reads CASSLKIGGSYEQYF. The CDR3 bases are TGTGCCAGCAGCTTAAAGATAGGCGGGAGCTACGAGCAGTACTTC.

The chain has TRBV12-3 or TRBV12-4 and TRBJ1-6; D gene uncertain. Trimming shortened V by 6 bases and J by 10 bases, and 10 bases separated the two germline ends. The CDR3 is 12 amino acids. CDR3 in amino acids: CASSGGHSPLHF. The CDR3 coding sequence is TGTGCCAGCAGCGGAGGTCACTCACCCCTCCACTTT.

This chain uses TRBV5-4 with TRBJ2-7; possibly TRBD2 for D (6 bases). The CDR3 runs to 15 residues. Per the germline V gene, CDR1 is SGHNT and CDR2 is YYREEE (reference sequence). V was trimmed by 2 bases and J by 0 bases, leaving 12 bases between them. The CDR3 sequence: CASSFGGDSSYEQYF. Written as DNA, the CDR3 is TGTGCCAGCAGCTTCGGCGGGGATAGCTCCTACGAGCAGTACTTC.

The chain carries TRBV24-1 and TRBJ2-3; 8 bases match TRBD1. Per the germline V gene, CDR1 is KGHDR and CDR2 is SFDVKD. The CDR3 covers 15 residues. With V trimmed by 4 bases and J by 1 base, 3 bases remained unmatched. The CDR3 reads CATSDPTGGTDTQYF. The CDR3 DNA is TGTGCCACCAGTGACCCGACAGGGGGCACAGATACGCAGTATTTT.

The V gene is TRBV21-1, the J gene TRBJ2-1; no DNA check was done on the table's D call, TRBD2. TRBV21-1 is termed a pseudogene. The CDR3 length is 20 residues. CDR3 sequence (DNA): TGTGCCAGCAGCAAAGTGAGTCGGACTAGCGGGAGGGCCCCCTACAATGAGCAGTTCTTC. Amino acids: CASSKVSRTSGRAPYNEQFF.